A single sample is the source of the 6 T cell receptor beta chains below, sequenced in a study of T cells in Graves' hyperthyroidism and ophthalmopathy. From RNA transcripts, TCR beta CDR3 regions were amplified. The HTBI primer set drove a first-round RT-PCR of the TCR CDR3. One entry per CDR3 protein, called by TCRdb with MiXCR from the multiplex PCR reads. Of fewer than 450,000 distinct CDR3 sequences in the sample, about 14% are singletons; the top ten hold approximately 27%. The sample taken for sequencing was blood. The receptors come from a man aged 50 to 60 with Graves' ophthalmopathy.

The table lists this clonotype with a count of one. This clone may be a read error of a much larger clone one base away. The chain uses TRBV10-1 and TRBJ1-6; D remains ambiguous. Germline V gene data show CDR1 as WNHNN and CDR2 as SYGVQD (reference sequence). This CDR3 has 13 amino acids. CDR3 sequence reads: CASSSSWDSPRHF. The CDR3 DNA is TGCGCCAGCAGTTCGAGCTGGGATTCACCCCGCCACTTT.

This clonotype was counted between two and nine times. The CDR3 here is CASSQVQKRGTSGRWDNEQFF. The DNA of the CDR3 is TGTGCCAGCAGCCAAGTTCAAAAAAGGGGGACTAGCGGGAGGTGGGACAATGAGCAGTTCTTC. V and J are TRBV3-1 and TRBJ2-1; the match to TRBD2 covers 15 bases. V lost 1 base, J lost 5 bases, and 15 bases stayed unmatched. The CDR3 spans 21 residues. The germline CDR1 and CDR2 sequences are LGHDT and YNNKEL (reference sequence).

This clonotype was observed at least ten times. CDR3 loop: CASSFVTARGQPQHF. The DNA of the CDR3 is TGTGCCAGCAGTTTCGTGACAGCGAGAGGTCAGCCCCAGCATTTT. The chain joins TRBV12-3 or TRBV12-4 to TRBJ1-5; D is possibly TRBD1 (5 bases). V was pared by 3 bases and J by 6 bases, with 15 bases between. The CDR3 contains 15 residues.

The sample holds many counts of this clonotype. This chain links TRBV27 with TRBJ2-5; D possibly matches TRBD1 or TRBD2 (5 bases each). This CDR3 has 15 amino acids. Germline values: CDR1 MNHEY, CDR2 SMNVEV (reference sequence). The germline V and J ends were trimmed by 2 bases and 3 bases, with 13 bases remaining between them. CDR3 amino acids: CASSLPGPAEETQYF. The DNA of the CDR3 is TGTGCCAGCAGTTTACCGGGGCCCGCCGAAGAGACCCAGTACTTC.

This clonotype was counted at least ten times. The chain uses TRBV19 and TRBJ1-1, with 8 bases identical to TRBD1. Germline loops: CDR1 LNHDA, CDR2 SQIVND (reference sequence). The CDR3 consists of 13 residues. V shed 8 bases and J 2 bases; nucleotides not matched to a gene: 4. The chain's CDR3 is CASEPGGNTEAFF. For the CDR3, the DNA is TGTGCCAGTGAACCAGGGGGCAACACTGAAGCTTTCTTT.

The sample holds many counts of this clonotype. The gene calls are TRBV7-3 and TRBJ2-1; D gene unclear. Trimming cost V 5 bases and J 6 bases, with 11 bases left between them. Germline V lookup: CDR1 SGHTA, CDR2 FQGTGA. The CDR3 loop spans 13 amino acids. CDR3 nucleotides: TGTGCCAGCAGCGCCCGGAGAGGCAATGAGCAGTTCTTC. It translates to CASSARRGNEQFF.